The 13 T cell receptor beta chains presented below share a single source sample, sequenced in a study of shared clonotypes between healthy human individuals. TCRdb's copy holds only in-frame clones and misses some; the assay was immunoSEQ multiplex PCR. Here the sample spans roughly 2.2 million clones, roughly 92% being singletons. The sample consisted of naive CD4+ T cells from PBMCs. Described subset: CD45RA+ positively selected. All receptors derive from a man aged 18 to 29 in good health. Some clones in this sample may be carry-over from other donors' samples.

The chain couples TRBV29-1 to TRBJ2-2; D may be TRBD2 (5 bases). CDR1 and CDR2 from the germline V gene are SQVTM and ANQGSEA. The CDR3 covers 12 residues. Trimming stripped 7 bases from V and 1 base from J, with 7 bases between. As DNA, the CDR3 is TGCAGCGGCGGACTGAACACCGGGGAGCTGTTTTTT. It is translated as CSGGLNTGELFF.

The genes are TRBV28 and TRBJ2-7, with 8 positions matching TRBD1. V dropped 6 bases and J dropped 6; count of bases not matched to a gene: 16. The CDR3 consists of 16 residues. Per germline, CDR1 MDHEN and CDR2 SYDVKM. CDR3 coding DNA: TGTGCCAGCAGCTATTTCAGGGGGCGCGGATTCCCCGAGCAGTACTTC. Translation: CASSYFRGRGFPEQYF.

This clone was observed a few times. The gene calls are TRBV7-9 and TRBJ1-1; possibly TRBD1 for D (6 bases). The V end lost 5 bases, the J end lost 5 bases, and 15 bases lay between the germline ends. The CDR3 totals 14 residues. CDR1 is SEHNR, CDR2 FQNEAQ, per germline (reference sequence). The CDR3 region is CASSNGGGGTEAFF. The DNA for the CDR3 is TGTGCCAGCAGCAACGGCGGGGGCGGTACTGAAGCTTTCTTT.

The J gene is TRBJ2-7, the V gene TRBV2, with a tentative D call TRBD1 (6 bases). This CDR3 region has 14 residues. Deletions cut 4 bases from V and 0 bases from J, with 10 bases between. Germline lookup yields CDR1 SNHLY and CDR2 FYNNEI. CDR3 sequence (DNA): TGTGCCAGCAGTGCGACAGGTAGCTCCTACGAGCAGTACTTC. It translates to CASSATGSSYEQYF.

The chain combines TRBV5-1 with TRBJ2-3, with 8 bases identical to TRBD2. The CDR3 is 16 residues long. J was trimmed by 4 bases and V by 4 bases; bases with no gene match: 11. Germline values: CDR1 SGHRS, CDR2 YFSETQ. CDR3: CASSTALADEADTQYF. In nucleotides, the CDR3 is TGCGCCAGCAGCACGGCACTAGCGGACGAGGCAGATACGCAGTATTTT.

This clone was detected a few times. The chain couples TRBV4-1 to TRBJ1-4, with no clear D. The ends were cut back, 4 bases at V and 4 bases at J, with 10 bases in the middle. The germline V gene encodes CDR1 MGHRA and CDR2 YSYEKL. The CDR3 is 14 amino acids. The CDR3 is CASSPIVFNEKLFF. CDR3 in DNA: TGCGCCAGCAGCCCAATTGTCTTTAATGAAAAACTGTTTTTT.

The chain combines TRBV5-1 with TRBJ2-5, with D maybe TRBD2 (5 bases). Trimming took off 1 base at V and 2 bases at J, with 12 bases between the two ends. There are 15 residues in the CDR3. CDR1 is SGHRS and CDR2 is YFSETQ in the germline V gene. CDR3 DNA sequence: TGCGCCAGCAGCTTGAGTATCGGGGTACAAGAGACCCAGTACTTC. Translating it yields CASSLSIGVQETQYF.

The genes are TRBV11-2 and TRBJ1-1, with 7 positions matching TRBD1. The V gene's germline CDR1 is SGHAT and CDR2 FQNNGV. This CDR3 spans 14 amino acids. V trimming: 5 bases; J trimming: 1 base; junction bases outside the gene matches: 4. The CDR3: CASSPDRQNTEAFF. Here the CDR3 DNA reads TGTGCCAGCAGCCCGGACAGGCAGAACACTGAAGCTTTCTTT.

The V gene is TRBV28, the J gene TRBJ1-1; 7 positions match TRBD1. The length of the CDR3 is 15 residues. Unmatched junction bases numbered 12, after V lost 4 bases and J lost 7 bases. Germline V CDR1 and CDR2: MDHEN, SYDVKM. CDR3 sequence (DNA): TGTGCCAGCAGTTCCCCACCTAATGGACAGGATGAAGCTTTCTTT. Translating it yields CASSSPPNGQDEAFF.

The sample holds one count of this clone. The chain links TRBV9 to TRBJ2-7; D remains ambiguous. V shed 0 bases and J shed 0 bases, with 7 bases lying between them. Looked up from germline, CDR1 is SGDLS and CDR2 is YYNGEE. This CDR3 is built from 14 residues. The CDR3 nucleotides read TGTGCCAGCAGCGTAGCGGGCTTCTCCTACGAGCAGTACTTC. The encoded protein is CASSVAGFSYEQYF.

CDR3 bases: TGTGCCAGCAGTGTGCCAATGCCTAGCAATCAGCCCCAGCATTTT. Translated: CASSVPMPSNQPQHF. The chain couples TRBV2 to TRBJ1-5; D remains ambiguous. The germline V and J ends were trimmed by 4 bases and 0 bases, with 10 bases remaining between them. The CDR3 has 15 amino acids. Germline assignment: CDR1 SNHLY and CDR2 FYNNEI.

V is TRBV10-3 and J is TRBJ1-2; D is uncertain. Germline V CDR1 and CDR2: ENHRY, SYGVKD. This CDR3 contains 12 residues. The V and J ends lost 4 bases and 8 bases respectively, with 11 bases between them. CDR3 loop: CAISVKGNGYTF. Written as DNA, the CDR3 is TGTGCCATCAGTGTCAAAGGGAACGGCTACACCTTC.

The CDR3 loop is CASSDPKFGEQETQYF. In DNA, the CDR3 is TGCGCCAGCAGCGACCCTAAGTTCGGAGAACAAGAGACCCAGTACTTC. The V gene is TRBV5-1, the J gene TRBJ2-5; D ambiguous. V lost 4 bases to trimming and J lost 2 bases, with 18 bases between them. Germline CDR1 reads SGHRS; CDR2 reads YFSETQ. This CDR3 is built from 16 residues. Full variable domain (remainder filled in from reference TRBV5-1 and TRBJ2-5): KAGVTQTPRYLIKTRGQQVTLSCSPISGHRSVSWYQQTPGQGLQFLFEYFSETQRNKGNFPGRFSGRQFSNSRSEMNVSTLELGDSALYLCASSDPKFGEQETQYFGPGTRLLVL.